Shown below are 26 T cell receptor beta chains from a single sample sequenced in a study of lymphopenia after photon versus proton radiotherapy (dated by TCRdb to the late 2010s). Library method: the immunoSEQ multiplex PCR assay. TCRdb retrieved this table from immuneACCESS and kept in-frame rearrangements only. Not all clones are present; in checked studies, unresolved V genes account for under half, and no reason is known for the remainder. This sample comprises about 62,000 clones, approximately 90% of them detected only once. In total, the top ten clones hold more than 10% of the sample. The sample consisted of peripheral blood, taken from a patient treated with proton-based radiotherapy. Receptors originate from a man aged 80 or over with esophageal cancer.

The rearrangement links TRBV6-5 to TRBJ1-5; unclear D gene. V was clipped by 6 bases and J by 7 bases, with 19 bases between them. The CDR3 length is 15 residues. Per the germline V gene, CDR1 is MNHEY and CDR2 is SVGAGI. CDR3 in amino acids: CASSPRPLAGQPQHF. The CDR3 coding sequence is TGTGCCAGCAGCCCAAGACCGCTGGCTGGACAGCCCCAGCATTTT.

This clone has just a few counts. The chain carries TRBV4-2 and TRBJ1-5, with D tentatively TRBD1 (5 bases). This CDR3 comprises 15 residues. V was trimmed by 1 base and J by 6 bases, leaving 13 bases between them. Germline values: CDR1 LGHNA, CDR2 YNFKEQ. This CDR3 is CASSQGTGEAQPQHF. The CDR3 bases are TGTGCCAGCAGCCAAGGAACGGGGGAGGCTCAGCCCCAGCATTTT.

The genes are TRBV5-4 and TRBJ2-7, with 10 nucleotides matching TRBD2. With V trimmed by 2 bases and J by 1 base, 6 bases remained unmatched. From germline, CDR1 is SGHNT and CDR2 YYREEE (reference sequence). The CDR3 loop spans 16 amino acids. The CDR3 sequence: CASSFGLAEASYEQYF. The DNA for the CDR3 is TGTGCCAGCAGCTTCGGACTAGCGGAGGCGTCCTACGAGCAGTACTTC.

The chain combines TRBV15 with TRBJ2-7; the match to TRBD2 covers 11 bases. CDR1 is LNHNV and CDR2 is YYDKDF in the germline V gene (reference sequence). The CDR3 has 17 amino acids. V lost 0 bases and J lost 1; bases outside the gene matches: 5. The DNA of the CDR3 is TGTGCCACCAGCAGAGAAGCTCTAGCGGGAGGTTCCTACGAGCAGTACTTC. This codes for CATSREALAGGSYEQYF.

V and J are TRBV11-2 and TRBJ2-3; D is perhaps TRBD2 (5 bases). Trimming removed 6 bases from V and 7 bases from J, with 14 bases in between. Germline V gene sequence: CDR1 SGHAT, CDR2 FQNNGV. The CDR3 is 13 residues long. The CDR3 sequence: CASSLGVANTQYF. CDR3 nucleotide sequence: TGTGCCAGCAGTCTTGGGGTAGCGAATACGCAGTATTTT.

The chain combines TRBV29-1 with TRBJ1-1; D gene uncertain. The germline V gene has CDR1 SQVTM and CDR2 ANQGSEA. The CDR3 is made up of 12 amino acids. V lost 3 bases and J lost 2, with 7 bases in between. The CDR3 DNA is TGCAGCGTTGAGCGGCCTAACACTGAAGCTTTCTTT. Translation: CSVERPNTEAFF.

This chain uses TRBV10-3 with TRBJ2-5; D uncertain. The end of the DNA is better explained by TRBJ2-7, so the J call may be wrong. CDR3 length equals 12 residues. Germline V gives CDR1 ENHRY, CDR2 SYGVKD. This CDR3 is CAISESTYEQYF. The CDR3 DNA is TGTGCCATCAGTGAGTCAACCTACGAGCAGTACTTC.

This clone was observed once. The chain recombines TRBV21-1 with TRBJ1-4. TRBV21-1 corresponds to a pseudogene. The CDR3 consists of 10 residues. The CDR3 DNA reads as TGTGCCAGTAGGGTGAAGAAACTGTTTTTT. Protein sequence: CASRVKKLFF.

As to this clone: One end of the junction fails to match germline, which may point to a read error. The V gene is TRBV5-8, the J gene TRBJ2-1, with D possibly being TRBD1 or TRBD2 (5 bases each). This CDR3 contains 13 residues. Germline CDR1 SGHTS, CDR2 YDEGEE. The CDR3 region has the DNA TGTGCCAGCAGATTGGGACCGACGAATGAGCAGTTCTTC. It translates to CASRLGPTNEQFF.

This clone was seen just once. V usage is TRBV18 and J usage is TRBJ2-5; D is perhaps TRBD2 (6 bases). This CDR3 spans 13 amino acids. From germline, CDR1 is KGHSH and CDR2 LQKENI. The ends were cut back, 4 bases at V and 7 bases at J, with 13 bases in the middle. CDR3 in amino acids: CASSRAGLGTQYF. The CDR3 region has the DNA TGTGCCAGCTCACGGGCGGGACTGGGGACCCAGTACTTC.

The chain couples TRBV7-2 to TRBJ1-1, with D maybe TRBD1 (6 bases). V lost 5 bases to trimming and J lost 0 bases, with 13 bases between them. Germline CDR1 SGHTA, CDR2 FQGNSA. This CDR3 has 15 amino acids. CDR3 residues: CASSQTGGLNTEAFF. Here the CDR3 DNA reads TGTGCCAGCAGCCAGACAGGAGGTCTGAACACTGAAGCTTTCTTT.

The chain joins TRBV6-6 to TRBJ2-7; 9 bases fit TRBD1. V was clipped by 2 bases and J by 6 bases; unmatched bases: 8. In germline, CDR1 is MNHNY, CDR2 SVGAGI (reference sequence). The CDR3 spans 15 residues. DNA of the CDR3: TGTGCCAGCAGTTACGATAGGGGACAGGGTGGCGAGCAGTACTTC. Translating it yields CASSYDRGQGGEQYF.

This clone has just one count. This chain links TRBV19 with TRBJ1-4; D may be TRBD1 (5 bases). V lost 2 bases, J lost 7 bases, and 14 bases lay in between. From germline, CDR1 is LNHDA and CDR2 SQIVND (reference sequence). The CDR3 is 15 amino acids. For the CDR3, the DNA is TGTGCCAGTAGTATATCAGGGACCGGACTTGAAAAACTGTTTTTT. Translated, it gives CASSISGTGLEKLFF.

The chain uses TRBV19 and TRBJ2-2; tentative D call: TRBD1 (6 bases). The length of the CDR3 is 15 residues. The germline CDR1 and CDR2 sequences are LNHDA and SQIVND (reference sequence). V was pared by 2 bases and J by 4 bases, with 11 bases between. Written as DNA, the CDR3 is TGTGCCAGTAGTATACTACAGGGCGGCACCGGGGAGCTGTTTTTT. Residues: CASSILQGGTGELFF.

The chain uses TRBV10-2 and TRBJ2-2; 9 bases line up with TRBD2. The germline V gene has CDR1 WSHSY and CDR2 SAAADI. The CDR3 is made up of 15 amino acids. V was clipped by 3 bases and J by 6 bases; unmatched bases: 5. CDR3 sequence: CASSDLAGGPGELFF. CDR3 in DNA: TGCGCCAGCAGTGATTTGGCGGGAGGGCCCGGGGAGCTGTTTTTT.

V and J are TRBV19 and TRBJ1-2; 12 bases align to TRBD1. This CDR3 is built from 13 residues. Looked up from germline, CDR1 is LNHDA and CDR2 is SQIVND (reference sequence). Trimming at V came to 7 bases and at J to 8 bases, leaving 5 bases not matched to a gene. The CDR3 here is CASKMGQGAGYTF. CDR3 bases: TGTGCCAGTAAAATGGGACAGGGGGCAGGCTACACCTTC.

The rearrangement links TRBV4-3 to TRBJ1-5; TRBD1 might be the D (6 bases). The CDR3 contains 17 residues. Germline V lookup: CDR1 LGHNA, CDR2 YSLEER. The ends were cut back, 3 bases at V and 2 bases at J, with 17 bases in the middle. The CDR3 bases are TGCGCCAGCAGCCAGACCACAGGGTTTAGTGGCAATCAGCCCCAGCATTTT. It yields the protein CASSQTTGFSGNQPQHF.

The gene calls are TRBV5-5 and TRBJ2-7, with 7 nucleotides matching TRBD1. V shed 4 bases and J 0 bases; nucleotides not matched to a gene: 19. The CDR3 consists of 19 residues. Germline loops: CDR1 SGHKS, CDR2 YYEKEE (reference sequence). CDR3 bases: TGTGCCAGCAGCCCTGAGCGTGGCAGGGGGTCTCGTAGCTCCTACGAGCAGTACTTC. Translated: CASSPERGRGSRSSYEQYF.

The chain carries TRBV30 and TRBJ2-1, with TRBD1 identical over 7 bases. The CDR3 consists of 14 residues. Germline values: CDR1 GTSNPN, CDR2 SVGIG (reference sequence). Unmatched junction bases numbered 7, after V lost 3 bases and J lost 5 bases. The CDR3 here is CAWSPGQPNNEQFF. The CDR3 DNA follows: TGTGCCTGGAGCCCGGGACAGCCTAACAATGAGCAGTTCTTC.

V and J are TRBV5-4 and TRBJ2-2; possible D gene TRBD2, 6 bases. The CDR3 consists of 16 residues. With 0 bases removed from V and 4 bases from J, the gap between germline ends came to 13 bases. The V gene's germline CDR1 is SGHNT and CDR2 YYREEE (reference sequence). The DNA for the CDR3 is TGTGCCAGCAGCTTGGGTCCCTTCGGGGGCACCGGGGAGCTGTTTTTT. It codes for CASSLGPFGGTGELFF.

A single count supports this clone. The chain employs TRBV19 and TRBJ2-7; 7 bases are shared with TRBD1. This CDR3 is built from 13 residues. After removal of 6 bases from V and 5 bases from J, the junction contained 7 bases not matched to a gene. CDR1 is LNHDA and CDR2 is SQIVND in the germline V gene (reference sequence). The CDR3 DNA is TGTGCCAGTAGACAGGGGCCCCTAAACGAGCAGTACTTC. Translating it yields CASRQGPLNEQYF.

CDR3 coding DNA: TGCGCCAGCAGCTTGGGGCTAGCGGGTAACATAAATGAGCAGTTCTTC. Its protein product is CASSLGLAGNINEQFF. V is TRBV5-1 and J is TRBJ2-1; 8 positions match TRBD2. The V segment lost 0 bases and the J segment 7 bases; nucleotides outside the gene matches: 9. CDR1 and CDR2 (germline): SGHRS, YFSETQ. The CDR3 length is 16 residues.

This sequence joins TRBV19 and TRBJ2-6; D may be TRBD2 (6 bases). This CDR3 is built from 15 residues. V was cut by 7 bases and J by 0 bases, with 10 bases left in between. The germline gives CDR1 LNHDA, CDR2 SQIVND (reference sequence). CDR3 sequence reads: CASTRRVSGANVLTF. As DNA, the CDR3 is TGTGCCAGTACTCGGAGGGTCTCTGGGGCCAACGTCCTGACTTTC.

This chain joins TRBV15 and TRBJ1-5; the D gene is possibly TRBD1 (5 bases). V dropped 1 base and J dropped 5 bases, with 6 bases sitting between them. Per germline, CDR1 LNHNV and CDR2 YYDKDF (reference sequence). CDR3 length: 13 amino acids. CDR3 protein: CATSRAQDQPQHF. Written as DNA, the CDR3 is TGTGCCACCAGCAGAGCACAGGATCAGCCCCAGCATTTT.

V and J are TRBV30 and TRBJ1-2; 7 bases line up with TRBD1. After removal of 6 bases from V and 0 bases from J, the junction contained 7 bases not matched to a gene. CDR1 is GTSNPN and CDR2 is SVGIG in the germline V gene (reference sequence). The CDR3 length is 14 residues. CDR3 residues: CACTRDRSNYGYTF. Written as DNA, the CDR3 is TGTGCCTGCACCCGGGACAGATCTAACTATGGCTACACCTTC.

The chain is built from TRBV2 and TRBJ1-6; D not resolved. V was clipped by 7 bases and J by 10 bases, with 17 bases between them. The length of the CDR3 is 14 residues. Germline assignment: CDR1 SNHLY and CDR2 FYNNEI. CDR3 nucleotide sequence: TGTGCCAGCACCCGAAGAGGCGGGATGTCACCCCTCCACTTT. Amino acids: CASTRRGGMSPLHF.